This is a list of T cell receptor beta chains from one sample in a study of T cell repertoires in cytomegalovirus infection. MiXCR, applied by TCRdb to the reads, yields one record per CDR3 protein. Among 250,000 to 350,000 distinct CDR3 sequences, about 25% were seen once, and the ten largest hold about 14%. Sequencing used PBMCs. The receptor set was obtained from a human donor in good health (CMV status not recorded). Some clones in this sample may be carry-over from other donors' samples. Each CDR3 is given with its conserved first and last residue. Fields, in order: D gene, clone size, J gene, V gene, CDR3 DNA, CDR3 protein. A D gene is named only where the DNA matches it firmly. Where a row states a size, it is once, few, many or the class of an expanded clone; other rows omit it.

d_gene: -; abundance: few; j_gene: TRBJ2-7; v_gene: TRBV20-1; CDR3nt: TGCAGTGCTAGAACAGTCTCCTACGAGCAGTACTTC; CDR3aa: CSARTVSYEQYF
d_gene: TRBD2; abundance: -; j_gene: TRBJ2-1; v_gene: TRBV20-1; CDR3nt: TGCAGTGCTAGTAGCATGGGGCTAGCGGGAGTGGGTGAGCAGTTCTTC; CDR3aa: CSASSMGLAGVGEQFF
d_gene: -; abundance: few; j_gene: TRBJ2-7; v_gene: TRBV28; CDR3nt: TGTGCCAGCACTCCGTCCGACCAAACCTACGAGCAGTACTTC; CDR3aa: CASTPSDQTYEQYF
d_gene: -; abundance: few; j_gene: TRBJ2-2; v_gene: TRBV29-1; CDR3nt: TGCAGCGCAGAGGGATTGAACACCGGGGAGCTGTTTTTT; CDR3aa: CSAEGLNTGELFF
d_gene: TRBD1; abundance: -; j_gene: TRBJ1-6; v_gene: TRBV7-3; CDR3nt: TGTGCCAGCAGCCCGGGGACAGGCGGATCACCCCTCCACTTT; CDR3aa: CASSPGTGGSPLHF
d_gene: -; abundance: -; j_gene: TRBJ2-1; v_gene: TRBV7-9; CDR3nt: TGTGCCAGCAGCTTGCAGTTCTTC; CDR3aa: CASSLQFF
d_gene: -; abundance: -; j_gene: TRBJ1-5; v_gene: TRBV28; CDR3nt: TGTGCCAGCACTCCGGCTCTCGCTGGGTTTTTTCAGCCCCAGCATTTT; CDR3aa: CASTPALAGFFQPQHF
d_gene: TRBD1; abundance: many; j_gene: TRBJ1-4; v_gene: TRBV7-2; CDR3nt: TGTGCCAGCAGCTTAGATTTCCAGGGGGCTGGAAAACTGTTTTTT; CDR3aa: CASSLDFQGAGKLFF
d_gene: -; abundance: -; j_gene: TRBJ2-7; v_gene: TRBV6-2/TRBV6-3; CDR3nt: TGTGCCAGCAGCCGACAGTCCTACGGCGGGGTCGAGCAGTACTTC; CDR3aa: CASSRQSYGGVEQYF
d_gene: TRBD2; abundance: many; j_gene: TRBJ2-7; v_gene: TRBV7-8; CDR3nt: TGTGCCAGCAGCCCCCCTGCGGGAGGGGTGAGGGAGCAGTACTTC; CDR3aa: CASSPPAGGVREQYF
d_gene: -; abundance: -; j_gene: TRBJ2-1; v_gene: TRBV5-1; CDR3nt: TGCGCCAGCAGCTTCCCAGTTAGGGGAGGTGAGCAGTTCTTC; CDR3aa: CASSFPVRGGEQFF
d_gene: TRBD1; abundance: -; j_gene: TRBJ2-6; v_gene: TRBV20-1; CDR3nt: TGCAGTGCACCTGGACAGGTGGGGGCCAACGTCCTGACTTTC; CDR3aa: CSAPGQVGANVLTF
d_gene: TRBD1; abundance: -; j_gene: TRBJ1-1; v_gene: TRBV18; CDR3nt: TGTGCCAGCTCACCACCCGGACAGGATAAAGCTTTCTTT; CDR3aa: CASSPPGQDKAFF
d_gene: -; abundance: few; j_gene: TRBJ2-5; v_gene: TRBV7-2; CDR3nt: TGTGCCAGCAGCTTAGGCGTAGGGTGGGGTCTCCAAGAGACCCAGTACTTC; CDR3aa: CASSLGVGWGLQETQYF
d_gene: -; abundance: few; j_gene: TRBJ2-7; v_gene: TRBV7-9; CDR3nt: TGTGCCAGCAGCTCGCGAGCCAGCGAGCAGTACTTC; CDR3aa: CASSSRASEQYF
d_gene: -; abundance: few; j_gene: TRBJ2-5; v_gene: TRBV10-1; CDR3nt: TGCGCCAGCAGTGAGTTCCCGGGACTGAACCAAGAGACCCAGTACTTC; CDR3aa: CASSEFPGLNQETQYF
d_gene: -; abundance: many; j_gene: TRBJ1-5; v_gene: TRBV7-2; CDR3nt: TGTGCCAGCAGCCAGGGAGACTATAGCAATCAGCCCCAGCATTTT; CDR3aa: CASSQGDYSNQPQHF
d_gene: -; abundance: few; j_gene: TRBJ2-2; v_gene: TRBV2; CDR3nt: TGTGCCATAGCCCAGGAGAACACCGGGGAGCTGTTTTTT; CDR3aa: CAIAQENTGELFF
d_gene: TRBD1; abundance: -; j_gene: TRBJ1-1; v_gene: TRBV5-1; CDR3nt: TGCGCCAGCAGCGGGACAGGGATGAACACTGAAGCTTTCTTT; CDR3aa: CASSGTGMNTEAFF
d_gene: -; abundance: -; j_gene: TRBJ1-5; v_gene: TRBV20-1; CDR3nt: TGCAGTGGTAGGGGAGACGAAGACCAGCCCCAGCATTTT; CDR3aa: CSGRGDEDQPQHF
d_gene: -; abundance: -; j_gene: TRBJ1-1; v_gene: TRBV18; CDR3nt: TGTGCCAGCTCACCCCCCAATCGGGGCGAGAACACTGAAGCTTTCTTT; CDR3aa: CASSPPNRGENTEAFF
d_gene: TRBD2; abundance: -; j_gene: TRBJ2-1; v_gene: TRBV6-2/TRBV6-3; CDR3nt: TGTGCCAGCAGACCTACTAGCGGTTTGTACAATGAGCAGTTCTTC; CDR3aa: CASRPTSGLYNEQFF
d_gene: -; abundance: -; j_gene: TRBJ1-6; v_gene: TRBV12-3/TRBV12-4; CDR3nt: TGTGCCAGCAGTTTAGCTTCAGGGGCGCTTAATTCACCCCTCCACTTT; CDR3aa: CASSLASGALNSPLHF
d_gene: TRBD2; abundance: many; j_gene: TRBJ2-1; v_gene: TRBV6-2/TRBV6-3; CDR3nt: TGTGCCAGCAACCTTCCGGGGAGGGTTTTCAATGAGCAGTTCTTC; CDR3aa: CASNLPGRVFNEQFF
d_gene: TRBD1; abundance: many; j_gene: TRBJ1-2; v_gene: TRBV7-2; CDR3nt: TGTGCCAGCAGCGAGGGGGCCCACGGACACGGCTACACCTTC; CDR3aa: CASSEGAHGHGYTF
d_gene: -; abundance: -; j_gene: TRBJ1-2; v_gene: TRBV28; CDR3nt: TGTGCCAGCAGTTTTGGTATAGATGGCTACACCTTC; CDR3aa: CASSFGIDGYTF
d_gene: TRBD1; abundance: -; j_gene: TRBJ2-2; v_gene: TRBV18; CDR3nt: TGTGCCAGCTCACCACTTCCAGGGGGCGAAGGGTACACCGGGGAGCTGTTTTTT; CDR3aa: CASSPLPGGEGYTGELFF
d_gene: TRBD2; abundance: many; j_gene: TRBJ2-3; v_gene: TRBV7-6; CDR3nt: TGTGCCAGCAGTTCCCCCTCTAGCGGGGAAACCACAGATACGCAGTATTTT; CDR3aa: CASSSPSSGETTDTQYF
d_gene: TRBD1; abundance: -; j_gene: TRBJ2-7; v_gene: TRBV10-3; CDR3nt: TGTGCCATCAACGAGACAGGGCTGTACGAGCAGTACTTC; CDR3aa: CAINETGLYEQYF
d_gene: TRBD1; abundance: many; j_gene: TRBJ2-5; v_gene: TRBV7-2; CDR3nt: TGTGCCAGCAGCTCGGGACAGGTAGTCCAAGAGACCCAGTACTTC; CDR3aa: CASSSGQVVQETQYF
d_gene: -; abundance: -; j_gene: TRBJ2-7; v_gene: TRBV29-1; CDR3nt: TGCAGCGTTGCTAGGGATTCCTACGAGCAGTACTTC; CDR3aa: CSVARDSYEQYF
d_gene: TRBD1; abundance: -; j_gene: TRBJ1-4; v_gene: TRBV7-2; CDR3nt: TGTGCCACGGGACAGGGGAATGAAAAACTGTTTTTT; CDR3aa: CATGQGNEKLFF
d_gene: -; abundance: -; j_gene: TRBJ2-5; v_gene: TRBV2; CDR3nt: TGTGCCAGCAGACCCGTGGGAGAGACCCAGTACTTC; CDR3aa: CASRPVGETQYF
d_gene: TRBD1; abundance: -; j_gene: TRBJ2-3; v_gene: TRBV5-1; CDR3nt: TGCGCCAGCAGCTGGGGACAGGGGCCAGATACGCAGTATTTT; CDR3aa: CASSWGQGPDTQYF
d_gene: -; abundance: -; j_gene: TRBJ1-2; v_gene: TRBV12-3/TRBV12-4; CDR3nt: TGTGCCAGCAGCTCCGACTTCGGCTACACCTTC; CDR3aa: CASSSDFGYTF
d_gene: TRBD2; abundance: -; j_gene: TRBJ2-1; v_gene: TRBV12-3/TRBV12-4; CDR3nt: TGTGCCAGCACCAAGCCGGGGGGTTCCTACAATGAGCAGTTCTTC; CDR3aa: CASTKPGGSYNEQFF
d_gene: TRBD1; abundance: few; j_gene: TRBJ2-1; v_gene: TRBV11-2; CDR3nt: TGTGCCAGCAGCCTTACGGGACAGGGGAATGGTGAGCAGTTCTTC; CDR3aa: CASSLTGQGNGEQFF
d_gene: TRBD1; abundance: many; j_gene: TRBJ2-3; v_gene: TRBV7-2; CDR3nt: TGTGCCAGCAGCCCCAGGGGGCGGGCCACAGATACGCAGTATTTT; CDR3aa: CASSPRGRATDTQYF
d_gene: TRBD2; abundance: few; j_gene: TRBJ2-3; v_gene: TRBV2; CDR3nt: TGTGCCAGCAACGTCGCGGGAGGGAACACAGATACGCAGTATTTT; CDR3aa: CASNVAGGNTDTQYF
d_gene: -; abundance: many; j_gene: TRBJ2-7; v_gene: TRBV28; CDR3nt: TGTGCCAGCAGGCTACCTTTGACGCCGGGCGAGCAGTACTTC; CDR3aa: CASRLPLTPGEQYF
d_gene: -; abundance: -; j_gene: TRBJ2-3; v_gene: TRBV5-1; CDR3nt: TGCGCCAGCAGCTTGGCCGCTGCAGGGTCCACAGATACGCAGTATTTT; CDR3aa: CASSLAAAGSTDTQYF
d_gene: -; abundance: -; j_gene: TRBJ2-4; v_gene: TRBV2; CDR3nt: TGTGCCAGCAGTGCCGACTTGACATCGAACATTCAGTACTTC; CDR3aa: CASSADLTSNIQYF
d_gene: -; abundance: -; j_gene: TRBJ2-3; v_gene: TRBV7-3; CDR3nt: TGTGCCAGCAGCTTATTGGCTACCACAGATACGCAGTATTTT; CDR3aa: CASSLLATTDTQYF
d_gene: -; abundance: -; j_gene: TRBJ2-7; v_gene: TRBV7-2; CDR3nt: TGTGCCAGCAGCTTAACGAACGGACTCTCCTACGAGCAGTACTTC; CDR3aa: CASSLTNGLSYEQYF
d_gene: -; abundance: -; j_gene: TRBJ2-3; v_gene: TRBV4-3; CDR3nt: TGCGCCAGCAGCCAAGATCCAAGGCCTCTACCCACAGATACGCAGTATTTT; CDR3aa: CASSQDPRPLPTDTQYF
d_gene: -; abundance: few; j_gene: TRBJ1-1; v_gene: TRBV20-1; CDR3nt: TGCAGTGCGAGAATACAGGGACGGAGAGGGAACACTGAAGCTTTCTTT; CDR3aa: CSARIQGRRGNTEAFF
d_gene: -; abundance: -; j_gene: TRBJ1-1; v_gene: TRBV2; CDR3nt: TGTGCCAGCAGTGAAGCATCGCGGATAGAAGCTTTCTTT; CDR3aa: CASSEASRIEAFF
d_gene: -; abundance: -; j_gene: TRBJ1-1; v_gene: TRBV19; CDR3nt: TGTGCCAGAAGTCTCCAGCAGAACACTGAAGCTTTCTTT; CDR3aa: CARSLQQNTEAFF
d_gene: TRBD2; abundance: -; j_gene: TRBJ2-1; v_gene: TRBV20-1; CDR3nt: TGCAGTGCGCGGACTAGCGGGGCCTCTCATTACAATGAGCAGTTCTTC; CDR3aa: CSARTSGASHYNEQFF
d_gene: -; abundance: few; j_gene: TRBJ1-5; v_gene: TRBV2; CDR3nt: TGTGCCAGCAGTGCACAGACCCTTAGCAATCAGCCCCAGCATTTT; CDR3aa: CASSAQTLSNQPQHF
d_gene: -; abundance: -; j_gene: TRBJ1-6; v_gene: TRBV9; CDR3nt: TGTGCCAGCAGCGTAGCGGGGTGGAATTCACCCCTCCACTTT; CDR3aa: CASSVAGWNSPLHF
d_gene: TRBD2; abundance: -; j_gene: TRBJ2-1; v_gene: TRBV20-1; CDR3nt: TGCAGTGCGCCCCGGGGACTAGCGGATTACAATGAGCAGTTCTTC; CDR3aa: CSAPRGLADYNEQFF
d_gene: -; abundance: many; j_gene: TRBJ2-1; v_gene: TRBV12-3/TRBV12-4; CDR3nt: TGTGCCAGCAGCAGGGACCCTCGCCCCTACAATGAGCAGTTCTTC; CDR3aa: CASSRDPRPYNEQFF
d_gene: TRBD1; abundance: many; j_gene: TRBJ1-1; v_gene: TRBV12-3/TRBV12-4; CDR3nt: TGTGCCAGCAGCCCGACAGGGGGTGAAGCTTTCTTT; CDR3aa: CASSPTGGEAFF
d_gene: -; abundance: few; j_gene: TRBJ2-2; v_gene: TRBV20-1; CDR3nt: TGCAGTGCTAGTTACAATCTCAACACCGGGGAGCTGTTTTTT; CDR3aa: CSASYNLNTGELFF
d_gene: -; abundance: -; j_gene: TRBJ2-3; v_gene: TRBV19; CDR3nt: TGTGCCAGTAGTCGTACGGGATCCACAGATACGCAGTATTTT; CDR3aa: CASSRTGSTDTQYF
d_gene: TRBD2; abundance: few; j_gene: TRBJ2-7; v_gene: TRBV7-2; CDR3nt: TGTGCCAGCAGCGTCCTAGCGGGGGGTGCCTACGAGCAGTACTTC; CDR3aa: CASSVLAGGAYEQYF
d_gene: -; abundance: -; j_gene: TRBJ1-2; v_gene: TRBV12-3/TRBV12-4; CDR3nt: TGTGCCAGCGGCGAGGGCTATGGCTACACCTTC; CDR3aa: CASGEGYGYTF
d_gene: -; abundance: -; j_gene: TRBJ1-6; v_gene: TRBV18; CDR3nt: TGTGCCAGCTCACCACTGCAGGGGTCCTATAATTCACCCCTCCACTTT; CDR3aa: CASSPLQGSYNSPLHF